The 10 T cell receptor beta chains presented below share a single source sample, sequenced in a study of cytotoxic CD8 clonotypes in ibrutinib-treated CLL. Profiled with immunoSEQ multiplex PCR; TCRdb holds only in-frame clones, not every one. Counted here are about 84,000 clones, roughly 86% occurring once; the ten biggest clones make up around 5%. The sequencing here drew on PBMCs, taken before ibrutinib treatment. All receptors come from a human donor with chronic lymphocytic leukemia.

V usage is TRBV27 and J usage is TRBJ2-7; 7 bases line up with TRBD2. Trimming cost V 2 bases and J 1 base; bases outside gene matches: 5. The CDR3 totals 15 residues. Germline V gene sequence: CDR1 MNHEY, CDR2 SMNVEV (reference sequence). CDR3 amino acids: CASSLSSGYSYEQYF. Here the CDR3 DNA reads TGTGCCAGCAGTTTAAGTAGCGGGTATTCCTACGAGCAGTACTTC.

CDR3 coding DNA: TGTGCCAGCAGTCAATCAGGGATTGAAGCTTTCTTT. It specifies CASSQSGIEAFF. The rearrangement joins TRBV6-6 to TRBJ1-1; weak D call: TRBD1 (5 bases). Trimming cost V 5 bases and J 7 bases, with 11 bases left between them. The germline V gene has CDR1 MNHNY and CDR2 SVGAGI (reference sequence). This CDR3 region has 12 residues.

The rearrangement joins TRBV11-3 to TRBJ2-3; D perhaps matches TRBD2 (6 bases). This CDR3 is built from 14 residues. The V and J ends lost 4 bases and 11 bases respectively, with 19 bases between them. The germline V gene has CDR1 SGHNT and CDR2 YENEEA. The CDR3 DNA follows: TGTGCCAGCAGCTCAGCCCACCGGGGGAGTGGGCAGTATTTT. It yields the protein CASSSAHRGSGQYF.

The chain recombines TRBV7-8 with TRBJ2-6, with 10 nucleotides matching TRBD1. Germline V gene lookup returns CDR1 SGHVS and CDR2 FQNEAQ. This CDR3 spans 17 amino acids. V was pared by 4 bases and J by 6 bases, with 9 bases of the junction left unmatched. The CDR3 bases are TGTGCCAGCAGCTCGTTGGACAGGGGGTGGACGGCCAACGTCCTGACTTTC. This sequence encodes CASSSLDRGWTANVLTF.

The sample holds a few counts of this clone. This chain joins TRBV21-1 and TRBJ2-3; the table assigns TRBD1, which was not confirmed against the DNA. TRBV21-1 is deemed a pseudogene. This CDR3 spans 15 amino acids. In DNA form, the CDR3 reads TGTGCCAGCAGCAAACCGGGACAGGGGACAGATACGCAGTATTTT. This codes for CASSKPGQGTDTQYF.

This clone has a handful of counts. J is TRBJ1-1 and V is TRBV2; no clear D. Trimming shortened V by 1 base and J by 11 bases, and 14 bases separated the two germline ends. This CDR3 is built from 13 residues. Germline-derived CDR1 and CDR2 are SNHLY and FYNNEI. In DNA, the CDR3 is TGTGCCAGCAGTGAAGGGGTGTACACGGGCGCTTTCTTT. Residues: CASSEGVYTGAFF.

J is TRBJ2-7 and V is TRBV5-4; TRBD2 matches 10 bases. The CDR3 is 14 residues long. Germline V gene lookup returns CDR1 SGHNT and CDR2 YYREEE (reference sequence). Unmatched junction bases numbered 4, after V lost 2 bases and J lost 5 bases. In DNA, the CDR3 is TGTGCCAGCAGCTTTATAGGACTAGCGGACGAGCAGTACTTC. It yields the protein CASSFIGLADEQYF.

This rearrangement joins TRBV2 to TRBJ2-2; unclear D gene. This CDR3 comprises 14 residues. Germline lookup yields CDR1 SNHLY and CDR2 FYNNEI. The germline V and J ends were trimmed by 5 bases and 7 bases, with 14 bases remaining between them. The CDR3 DNA is TGTGCCAGCAGTCCGGGTCCGTCGGGCGGGGAGCTGTTTTTT. Translation: CASSPGPSGGELFF.

J is TRBJ1-2 and V is TRBV4-1, with 8 bases identical to TRBD1. The V and J ends lost 0 bases and 2 bases, in that order; junction bases with no gene match: 5. Germline lookup yields CDR1 MGHRA and CDR2 YSYEKL. The CDR3 consists of 16 residues. The CDR3 is CASSQDFWTGNYGYTF. CDR3 coding DNA: TGCGCCAGCAGCCAAGATTTTTGGACAGGGAACTATGGCTACACCTTC.

J is TRBJ1-5 and V is TRBV12-5; D remains unclear. This CDR3 region has 12 residues. The germline V and J ends were trimmed by 6 bases and 2 bases, with 5 bases remaining between them. Germline CDR1 is LGHNT and CDR2 is FRNRAP. In DNA, the CDR3 is TGTGCTAGTGGCCTTCGCAATCAGCCCCAGCATTTT. Its translation: CASGLRNQPQHF. Complete variable domain (other parts from reference TRBV12-5 and TRBJ1-5): DARVTQTPRHKVTEMGQEVTMRCQPILGHNTVFWYRQTMMQGLELLAYFRNRAPLDDSGMPKDRFSAEMPDATLATLKIQPSEPRDSAVYFCASGLRNQPQHFGDGTRLSIL.